The 10 T cell receptor beta chains in this list originate from one sample, sequenced in a study of shared clonotypes between healthy human individuals (dated by TCRdb to 2018 to 2021). The method behind the library was the immunoSEQ multiplex PCR assay. TCRdb holds this immuneACCESS table with in-frame rearrangements only. Some clones are missing; in checked studies, unresolved V genes explain under half, and the rest has no known cause. The sample table records about 680,000 clones; around 74% of these occur just once. Together, the top ten hold less than 2% of the sample. Input material: memory CD4+ T cells sorted from blood. Read against the paper, the sample's cell subset or site label means: CD45RA-negative fraction. These receptors were obtained from a woman aged 25 to 45 in good health.

This clone was detected a few times. The V call is TRBV14, the J call TRBJ2-1, with 10 bases matching TRBD2. Per the germline V gene, CDR1 is SGHDN and CDR2 is FVKESK. The V gene end was trimmed by 0 bases and the J gene end by 11 bases; junction bases not matched to a gene: 16. The CDR3 has 18 residues. DNA of the CDR3: TGTGCCAGCAGCCAAGACTCAGGGTGGCTAGCGGGAGAGCCACAGCAGTTCTTC. Translated: CASSQDSGWLAGEPQQFF.

This clone was counted many times. The genes are TRBV28 and TRBJ2-5; 10 bases align to TRBD1. The J segment lost 9 bases and the V segment lost 6 bases, leaving 4 bases of the junction unmatched. Germline assignment: CDR1 MDHEN and CDR2 SYDVKM. The CDR3 runs to 12 residues. This CDR3 reads CASRRTGGAQYF. The DNA for the CDR3 is TGTGCCAGCAGGAGGACAGGGGGGGCCCAGTACTTC.

The chain carries TRBV5-1 and TRBJ1-1; D is uncertain. The V end was cut by 3 bases, the J end by 8 bases, with 17 bases between. Germline-derived CDR1 and CDR2 are SGHRS and YFSETQ. The CDR3 runs 14 residues. CDR3: CASSSTGPAGEAFF. The CDR3, as DNA: TGCGCCAGCAGCTCCACCGGACCCGCCGGGGAAGCTTTCTTT.

A few counts support this clone. The chain carries TRBV6-4 and TRBJ2-3; D is unresolved. V was clipped by 1 base and J by 3 bases, with 8 bases between them. The CDR3 has 14 amino acids. Germline CDR1 is MRHNA and CDR2 is SNTAGT. In DNA, the CDR3 is TGTGCCAGCAGTGACTACGGTGAGACAGATACGCAGTATTTT. Residues: CASSDYGETDTQYF.

The chain combines TRBV4-1 with TRBJ1-4; D perhaps matches TRBD1 (5 bases). Germline assignment: CDR1 MGHRA and CDR2 YSYEKL. The CDR3 consists of 16 residues. V lost 1 base, J lost 3 bases, and 12 bases lay in between. The CDR3 spells CASSQGGSSANEKLFF. The CDR3 bases are TGCGCCAGCAGCCAAGGGGGGAGTTCTGCTAATGAAAAACTGTTTTTT.

This chain uses TRBV2 with TRBJ2-1; D may be TRBD2 (5 bases). V lost 6 bases to trimming and J lost 7 bases, with 7 bases between them. CDR3 length: 11 amino acids. Germline V lookup: CDR1 SNHLY, CDR2 FYNNEI. CDR3 amino acids: CASRRANEQFF. The CDR3 region has the DNA TGTGCCAGCAGGAGGGCAAATGAGCAGTTCTTC.

J is TRBJ2-6 and V is TRBV27; D gene unclear. Germline V lookup: CDR1 MNHEY, CDR2 SMNVEV (reference sequence). This CDR3 region has 15 residues. V lost 3 bases to trimming and J lost 4 bases, with 10 bases between them. CDR3 coding DNA: TGTGCCAGCAGTTTTAAGGGTTCAGGGGCCAACGTCCTGACTTTC. It yields the protein CASSFKGSGANVLTF.

The rearrangement uses TRBV7-8 and TRBJ1-1, with a possible D match to TRBD1 (6 bases). The germline V and J ends were trimmed by 5 bases and 2 bases, with 33 bases remaining between them. Germline V gives CDR1 SGHVS, CDR2 FQNEAQ. The CDR3 is 21 amino acids. The CDR3 region has the DNA TGTGCCAGCAGCCCCAGACTACAGGGAGGTTGGCTAGGTGACGAAAACACTGAAGCTTTCTTT. This codes for CASSPRLQGGWLGDENTEAFF.

The CDR3 DNA is TGTGCCAGCAGCTCGGACAGGGTAAGGAAAGCTTTCTTT. This codes for CASSSDRVRKAFF. V is TRBV28 and J is TRBJ1-1; 8 bases agree with TRBD1. This CDR3 is built from 13 residues. V trimming: 6 bases; J trimming: 9 bases; junction bases outside the gene matches: 9. Germline V gene lookup returns CDR1 MDHEN and CDR2 SYDVKM.

This clone has only one observation. The chain uses TRBV6-5 and TRBJ2-7; D is unresolved. Trimming cost V 5 bases and J 2 bases, with 4 bases left between them. This CDR3 spans 11 amino acids. Germline-derived CDR1 and CDR2 are MNHEY and SVGAGI. In DNA form, the CDR3 reads TGTGCCAGCAGTACTCCCTACGAGCAGTACTTC. Translation: CASSTPYEQYF.